Listed here are 22 T cell receptor beta chains from one sample, sequenced in a study of T cell clonality in common variable immunodeficiency. Study results and limitations: Reportedly, TCR beta sequences from common variable immunodeficiency showed fewer deletions and N-nucleotide insertions.

Antigens for these TCRs are unknown. Data came from immunoSEQ multiplex PCR; TCRdb stores just in-frame clones and leaves some out. The sample contains about 30,000 clones, none of them singletons. Sequencing was performed on peripheral blood mononuclear cells. Receptors originate from a human donor with common variable immunodeficiency.

The sample holds many counts of this clone. The CDR3 loop is CASSAQGLGRETQYF. The CDR3 DNA, read in part, is TGTGCCAGTAGTGCTCAGGGACTAGGGAGGGAGACC. The chain carries TRBV19 and TRBJ2-5; 8 nucleotides agree with TRBD2. The read comes to an end 3 residues before the CDR3 does, leaving the germline J gene to fill in the end. Losses at the gene ends were 5 bases for V and 5 bases for J; bases not matched to a gene: 10. The germline gives CDR1 LNHDA, CDR2 SQIVND (reference sequence). The CDR3 loop spans 15 amino acids.

In this sample, this clone turned up a few times. The CDR3 end is not reached by the read, which stops 3 residues before it; the germline J gene fills it in. The rearrangement uses TRBV30 and TRBJ1-1; D may be TRBD1 (6 bases). V was shortened by 4 bases and J by 6 bases, with 15 bases between the two germline ends. Germline-derived CDR1 and CDR2 are GTSNPN and SVGIG (reference sequence). CDR3 length: 13 amino acids. Incomplete CDR3 DNA: TGTGCCTGGAATCCCGGGGGGCACGCTGAA. Translated, it gives CAWNPGGHAE. The full CDR3 reads CAWNPGGHAEAFF.

This clone showed up many times. The read ends 3 residues early relative to the CDR3; the germline J gene fills the gap. The chain combines TRBV18 with TRBJ2-1, with 7 bases matching TRBD2. Germline CDR1 KGHSH, CDR2 LQKENI. The V segment lost 4 bases and the J segment 8 bases; nucleotides outside the gene matches: 8. The CDR3 extends over 14 amino acids. CDR3 in amino acids: CASSHIRAGDEQFF. CDR3 DNA (partial): TGTGCCAGCTCACACATTCGGGCGGGGGATGAG.

Points on this clone: Coverage ceases 3 residues before the CDR3 finishes, and the germline J gene fills in the end. The chain uses TRBV11-3 and TRBJ1-2; D remains ambiguous. This CDR3 has 13 amino acids. V was cut by 3 bases and J by 4 bases, with 9 bases left in between. CDR1 is SGHNT and CDR2 is YENEEA in the germline V gene. The CDR3: CASSFPGLYGYTF. The sequenced CDR3 bases are TGTGCCAGCAGCTTTCCAGGCCTCTATGGC. The variable domain in full, completed from reference TRBV11-3 and TRBJ1-2, reads EAGVVQSPRYKIIEKKQPVAFWCNPISGHNTLYWYLQNLGQGPELLIRYENEEAVDDSQLPKDRFSAERLKGVDSTLKIQPAELGDSAVYLCASSFPGLYGYTFGSGTRLTVV.

A word on this clone: From the germline J gene comes the end of the CDR3, since the read stops 3 residues before it. The chain uses TRBV30 and TRBJ2-5; 9 bases are a match to TRBD1. The germline CDR1 and CDR2 sequences are GTSNPN and SVGIG (reference sequence). This CDR3 is 15 amino acids long. The V gene end was trimmed by 3 bases and the J gene end by 5 bases; junction bases not matched to a gene: 10. The CDR3 reads CAWRKRQGEVETQYF. Incomplete CDR3 DNA: TGTGCCTGGAGGAAACGACAGGGGGAGGTTGAGACC.

The DNA read from the CDR3 is TGTGCCAGCAGCCTCATTCAGGGGTGGCAGACC. Its protein product is CASSLIQGWQT. The full CDR3 is CASSLIQGWQTQYF. V usage is TRBV7-8 and J usage is TRBJ2-5; D might be TRBD1 (6 bases). The read is 3 residues too short to cover the CDR3 end, so that end is filled in from the germline J gene. Germline lookup yields CDR1 SGHVS and CDR2 FQNEAQ. CDR3 length: 14 amino acids. With 5 bases removed from V and 6 bases from J, the gap between germline ends came to 16 bases. Together with reference TRBV7-8 and TRBJ2-5, the CDR3 gives the full variable domain: GAGVSQSPRYKVAKRGQDVALRCDPISGHVSLFWYQQALGQGPEFLTYFQNEAQLDKSGLPSDRFFAERPEGSVSTLKIQRTQQEDSAVYLCASSLIQGWQTQYFGPGTRLLVL.

This clone was counted ten times or more. One end of the junction fails to match germline, which may point to a read error. With the read ending 3 residues before the CDR3 end, the germline J gene is used to fill in that end. The chain joins TRBV4-2 to TRBJ2-2, with 9 bases matching TRBD2. The CDR3 length is 17 residues. The germline gives CDR1 LGHNA, CDR2 YNFKEQ. The DNA read from the CDR3 is TGCGCCAGCAGCCAAGCCCCCCAGCGGGGGGCACAACGGGAG. It is translated as CASSQAPQRGAQRE. The full CDR3 sequence reads CASSQAPQRGAQRELFF.

For this clone: The read falls 3 residues short of the CDR3 end, and the missing part is taken from the germline J gene. The rearrangement joins TRBV18 to TRBJ2-3; D might be TRBD2 (7 bases). The germline V gene has CDR1 KGHSH and CDR2 LQKENI. This CDR3 has 18 amino acids. Trimming pared 1 base from V and 2 bases from J, leaving 19 bases between. The CDR3 DNA, read in part, is TGTGCCAGCTCACCACTATCGGGGCGGGGGACATTCACAGATACG. Its protein product is CASSPLSGRGTFTDT. The CDR3 in its entirety is CASSPLSGRGTFTDTQYF.

The sample holds many counts of this clone. The read falls 3 residues short of the CDR3 end, and the missing part is taken from the germline J gene. The V call is TRBV10-3, the J call TRBJ1-2, with D perhaps matching TRBD1 (5 bases). V lost 6 bases and J lost 3, with 11 bases in between. Germline V gives CDR1 ENHRY, CDR2 SYGVKD. The CDR3 is 13 amino acids. CDR3 amino acids: CAISSQGDYGYTF. The sequenced part of the CDR3 DNA is TGTGCCATCAGCTCCCAGGGCGACTATGGC.

Details on this clone: The CDR3 goes on 3 residues after the read ends, and that part is filled in from the germline J gene. The chain is built from TRBV18 and TRBJ1-1; weak D call: TRBD1 (6 bases). Germline V gene sequence: CDR1 KGHSH, CDR2 LQKENI. With 5 bases removed from V and 2 bases from J, the gap between germline ends came to 15 bases. The CDR3 runs 15 residues. CDR3 amino acids: CASSSRGQKNTEAFF. Partial CDR3 DNA: TGTGCCAGCTCATCTCGCGGACAGAAAAACACTGAA. Full variable domain (remainder filled in from reference TRBV18 and TRBJ1-1): NAGVMQNPRHLVRRRGQEARLRCSPMKGHSHVYWYRQLPEEGLKFMVYLQKENIIDESGMPKERFSAEFPKEGPSILRIQQVVRGDSAAYFCASSSRGQKNTEAFFGQGTRLTVV.

This clone was detected a few times. The read finishes 3 residues shy of the CDR3 end, and the germline J gene is used to complete it. V and J are TRBV19 and TRBJ1-4, with 8 bases lining up with TRBD1. The trim removed 9 bases at V and 0 bases at J, leaving 12 bases unmatched. The CDR3 is 17 residues long. Germline-derived CDR1 and CDR2 are LNHDA and SQIVND (reference sequence). CDR3 bases read: TGTGCCAGCAGTGAGCGGACAGGGATTACAACTAATGAAAAA. Protein sequence: CASSERTGITTNEK. The CDR3 in its entirety is CASSERTGITTNEKLFF.

This clone was seen more than once but under ten times. CDR3 in amino acids: CASSRLDYEQYF. The DNA read from the CDR3 is TGTGCCAGCAGCCGACTTGACTACGAG. J is TRBJ2-7 and V is TRBV11-1; D is ambiguous. The sequenced fragment ends 3 residues before the CDR3 boundary, so the rest is inferred from the germline J gene. V lost 5 bases, J lost 3 bases, and 8 bases lay in between. Germline V gene sequence: CDR1 SGHAT, CDR2 FQDESV (reference sequence). The CDR3 consists of 12 residues.

This clone has only a few counts. The read comes to an end 3 residues before the CDR3 does, leaving the germline J gene to fill in the end. J is TRBJ2-5 and V is TRBV7-6; 7 positions agree with TRBD2. J gave up 4 bases and V 5 bases, and 19 bases lay outside the gene matches. This CDR3 has 18 amino acids. Germline V gene lookup returns CDR1 SGHVS and CDR2 FNYEAQ. The part of the CDR3 DNA that was read is TGTGCCAGCAGCCGCCTTGGCCTCTCGGAAGGGGAGGGAGAGACC. It translates to CASSRLGLSEGEGET. The whole CDR3 region reads CASSRLGLSEGEGETQYF.

Points on this clone: Sequencing ends 3 residues short of the CDR3 end; the germline J gene provides the rest. The gene calls are TRBV19 and TRBJ2-3; possibly TRBD1 for D (5 bases). The CDR3 loop spans 13 amino acids. V lost 5 bases to trimming and J lost 3 bases, with 9 bases between them. Germline V gives CDR1 LNHDA, CDR2 SQIVND (reference sequence). This chain's CDR3 is CASSLQGTDTQYF. CDR3 bases read: TGTGCCAGTAGTCTGCAGGGTACAGATACG.

There are a few counts of this clone. The read is 3 residues too short to cover the CDR3 end, so that end is filled in from the germline J gene. The chain joins TRBV18 to TRBJ2-7; tentative D call: TRBD1 (5 bases). Between the trimmed V and J ends, which lost 6 bases and 3 bases, there was a span of 9 bases. The CDR3 is 12 residues long. Per the germline V gene, CDR1 is KGHSH and CDR2 is LQKENI. The CDR3 DNA, read in part, is TGTGCCAGCTCCCCCGACAGCTACGAG. Protein sequence: CASSPDSYE. The whole CDR3 reads CASSPDSYEQYF.

Worth noting for this clone: The sequence runs out 3 residues before the end of the CDR3; the remainder is reconstructed from the germline J gene. This rearrangement joins TRBV18 to TRBJ1-1; 12 nucleotides line up with TRBD1. The junction had 14 bases not matched to a gene; V was cut back by 6 bases and J by 0 bases. This CDR3 comprises 19 residues. CDR1 KGHSH and CDR2 LQKENI come from the germline V gene. Incomplete CDR3 DNA: TGTGCCAGCTCTTTCCTGGGACAGGGGGCAACAGGAATGAACACTGAA. Amino acids: CASSFLGQGATGMNTE. The entire CDR3 sequence reads CASSFLGQGATGMNTEAFF.

Regarding this clone: The missing CDR3 end, 3 residues past where the read stops, is filled in from the germline J gene. The chain recombines TRBV19 with TRBJ2-7, with D unclear. Germline CDR1 and CDR2: LNHDA and SQIVND (reference sequence). The CDR3 runs 11 residues. V was cut by 5 bases and J by 6 bases, with 8 bases left in between. CDR3 residues: CASSQSPEQYF. CDR3 DNA, as far as it was read: TGTGCCAGTAGTCAGTCTCCCGAG.

This clone was seen ten or more times. The CDR3 goes on 3 residues after the read ends, and that part is filled in from the germline J gene. The chain employs TRBV5-1 and TRBJ2-1; D possibly uses TRBD1 or TRBD2 (5 bases each). V was clipped by 0 bases and J by 5 bases, with 6 bases between them. This CDR3 is built from 13 residues. Germline V gene sequence: CDR1 SGHRS, CDR2 YFSETQ. Partial CDR3 DNA: TGCGCCAGCAGCTTGGGAGGGGACAATGAG. Amino acid sequence: CASSLGGDNE. The full-length CDR3 reads as CASSLGGDNEQFF.

Comments on this clone: The read is 3 residues too short to cover the CDR3 end, so that end is filled in from the germline J gene. The chain is built from TRBV6-1 and TRBJ1-6, with TRBD1 matching 8 bases. Germline V gives CDR1 MNHNS, CDR2 SASEGT. There are 13 residues in the CDR3. Trimming took 2 bases from V and 10 from J; bases not matched to a gene: 1. CDR3 DNA (partial): TGTGCCAGCAGTGAATACAGGGGGTCACCC. The encoded protein is CASSEYRGSP. The CDR3 in its entirety is CASSEYRGSPLHF.

This clone was counted many times. Sequencing ends 3 residues short of the CDR3 end; the germline J gene provides the rest. The chain carries TRBV2 and TRBJ2-3; D gene unclear. V was shortened by 5 bases and J by 5 bases, with 14 bases between the two germline ends. The CDR3 runs 14 residues. In germline, CDR1 is SNHLY, CDR2 FYNNEI. The CDR3 loop reads CASSRLAMGDTQYF. Incomplete CDR3 DNA: TGTGCCAGCAGTCGACTGGCGATGGGAGATACG. The variable domain in full, completed from reference TRBV2 and TRBJ2-3, reads EPEVTQTPSHQVTQMGQEVILRCVPISNHLYFYWYRQILGQKVEFLVSFYNNEISEKSEIFDDQFSVERPDGSNFTLKIRSTKLEDSAMYFCASSRLAMGDTQYFGPGTRLTVL.

This clone has a handful of counts. The CDR3 end falls 3 residues outside the read, so it is completed with the germline J gene. This sequence joins TRBV7-6 and TRBJ1-4; D uncertain. CDR1 is SGHVS and CDR2 is FNYEAQ in the germline V gene. Trimming stripped 5 bases from V and 8 bases from J, with 18 bases between. The CDR3 extends over 15 amino acids. The covered CDR3 bases are TGTGCCAGCAGCCTATCCCCTCTGATTAAGGAAAAA. Its translation is CASSLSPLIKEK. The entire CDR3 protein reads CASSLSPLIKEKLFF.

Remarks on this clone: With the read ending 3 residues before the CDR3 end, the germline J gene is used to fill in that end. The V gene is TRBV7-1, the J gene TRBJ2-7, with D tentatively TRBD1 (6 bases). TRBV7-1 is designated an ORF whose function remains uncertain. This CDR3 has 20 amino acids. Trimming took off 3 bases at V and 0 bases at J, with 27 bases between the two ends. Incomplete CDR3 DNA: TGTGCCAGCAGCTCGAATGGCGTCAGGGGAACTTTCTACCCCTCCTACGAG. As protein: CASSSNGVRGTFYPSYE. The whole CDR3 protein is CASSSNGVRGTFYPSYEQYF.